The 10 T cell receptor beta chains presented below share a single source sample, sequenced in a study of T-cell reconstitution after alpha-beta-depleted transplantation in children. It was with unique molecular identifiers that the TCRbeta library was prepared. Via MiXCR, TCRdb re-called the PCR reads, giving one row per CDR3 protein. The sample includes 480,000 or so distinct CDR3 sequences, about 10% seen only once; the top ten take 2% to 2.5%. The specimen was PBMCs, collected before TCRalphabeta/CD19-depleted stem cell transplant. The receptors stem from a child aged 2 to 10 with inherited bone marrow failure, due to receive a stem cell transplant.

The rearrangement joins TRBV19 to TRBJ2-1; no definite D call. The CDR3 extends over 15 amino acids. CDR1 and CDR2 from the germline V gene are LNHDA and SQIVND (reference sequence). V lost 3 bases and J lost 4, with 13 bases in between. CDR3: CASSIPWSSYNEQFF. CDR3 sequence (DNA): TGTGCCAGTAGTATCCCCTGGTCTAGTTACAATGAGCAGTTCTTC.

This clonotype was found many times. This chain uses TRBV6-5 with TRBJ2-7; the D gene is possibly TRBD2 (5 bases). V lost 0 bases and J lost 7, with 19 bases in between. CDR1 and CDR2 from the germline V gene are MNHEY and SVGAGI. This CDR3 contains 16 residues. This chain's CDR3 is CASSYSPPGSSGEQYF. The CDR3 DNA reads as TGTGCCAGCAGTTACTCGCCCCCCGGGTCCTCGGGGGAGCAGTACTTC.

The chain links TRBV4-3 to TRBJ1-1, with unresolved D. The CDR3 covers 13 residues. V lost 0 bases and J 7 bases, leaving 9 bases between the germline ends. Germline V gives CDR1 LGHNA, CDR2 YSLEER. The CDR3 is CASSQDRSSEAFF. CDR3 DNA: TGCGCCAGCAGCCAAGACAGGAGCAGTGAAGCTTTCTTT.

This clonotype was picked up many times. The gene calls are TRBV12-3 or TRBV12-4 and TRBJ2-7, with TRBD2 as a possible D gene (5 bases). Trimming pared 5 bases from V and 7 bases from J, leaving 24 bases between. The CDR3 spans 16 residues. CDR3 nucleotides: TGTGCCAGCAGTCTCCTCCTTTTAGTTCATTCGGGGGAGCAGTACTTC. This encodes CASSLLLLVHSGEQYF.

This clonotype occurred many times. The chain employs TRBV6-2 or TRBV6-3 and TRBJ2-6; D perhaps matches TRBD2 (5 bases). V gave up 2 bases and J gave up 2 bases, with 7 bases separating them. Germline V gene data show CDR1 as MNHEY and CDR2 as SVGEGT. The CDR3 has 15 amino acids. CDR3 sequence reads: CASSYEGAGANVLTF. For the CDR3, the DNA is TGTGCCAGCAGTTACGAGGGCGCTGGGGCCAACGTCCTGACTTTC.

This clonotype was recorded at least ten times. The chain has TRBV11-2 and TRBJ2-7, with TRBD2 matching over 10 bases. The V segment lost 6 bases and the J segment 2 bases; nucleotides outside the gene matches: 7. Germline V gives CDR1 SGHAT, CDR2 FQNNGV. This CDR3 has 15 residues. The CDR3 DNA is TGTGCCAGCAGACCAGCGGGAGGGCCCCCCTACGAGCAGTACTTC. The encoded protein is CASRPAGGPPYEQYF.

This clonotype was observed many times. The chain has TRBV6-1 and TRBJ2-3; tentatively, D is TRBD2 (6 bases). This CDR3 spans 16 amino acids. Per germline, CDR1 MNHNS and CDR2 SASEGT. Trimming cost V 8 bases and J 1 base, with 19 bases left between them. The CDR3 is CASYSVSASGTDTQYF. Written as DNA, the CDR3 is TGTGCCAGCTATTCGGTCTCGGCTAGCGGCACAGATACGCAGTATTTT.

This clonotype was detected a few times. For the CDR3, the DNA is TGTGCCAGCGCCCCGGAGATAGCGGGGTACAATGAGCAGTTCTTC. This codes for CASAPEIAGYNEQFF. The chain carries TRBV28 and TRBJ2-1; 8 nucleotides match TRBD2. The CDR3 is 15 amino acids. After removal of 8 bases from V and 4 bases from J, the junction contained 10 bases not matched to a gene. The germline gives CDR1 MDHEN, CDR2 SYDVKM.

This clonotype has ten or more counts. J is TRBJ2-1 and V is TRBV20-1; 7 bases map to TRBD2. This CDR3 spans 13 amino acids. The germline V gene has CDR1 DFQATT and CDR2 SNEGSKA (reference sequence). J was trimmed by 4 bases and V by 6 bases; bases with no gene match: 6. The CDR3 DNA follows: TGCAGTGCACCGAGCGGGAAGTACAATGAGCAGTTCTTC. Translated: CSAPSGKYNEQFF.

J is TRBJ2-2 and V is TRBV19; 11 bases map to TRBD2. The J segment lost 6 bases and the V segment lost 3 bases, leaving 9 bases of the junction unmatched. CDR1 and CDR2 (germline): LNHDA, SQIVND (reference sequence). The CDR3 consists of 17 residues. DNA for the CDR3: TGTGCCAGTAGTATGCGACTAGCGGGATCTGCGGCCGGGGAGCTGTTTTTT. It encodes CASSMRLAGSAAGELFF.